The 4 T cell receptor beta chains below all came from one sample that was sequenced in a study of T-cell reconstitution after alpha-beta-depleted transplantation in children. It was with unique molecular identifiers that the TCRbeta library was prepared. TCRdb reanalysed the PCR reads using MiXCR and keeps one entry per CDR3 protein. The sample has roughly 590,000 distinct CDR3 sequences; around 17% are singletons. This material consisted of PBMCs from the stem cell graft donor, taken from the stem cell graft. The receptors here all came from a human donor who donated a stem cell graft to a child with acute myeloid leukemia.

As for this clonotype: This may stem from a read error, because a much larger clone lies one nucleotide away. This chain uses TRBV5-6 with TRBJ1-1; D gene uncertain. The CDR3 extends over 13 amino acids. Trimming removed 2 bases from V and 3 bases from J, with 8 bases in between. Germline-derived CDR1 and CDR2 are SGHDT and YYEEEE. CDR3 nucleotide sequence: TGTGCCAGCAGCTTACCGGTAGACACTGAAGCTTTCTTT. Amino acids: CASSLPVDTEAFF.

The chain combines TRBV7-2 with TRBJ2-7; D not certain. Trimming stripped 4 bases from V and 0 bases from J, with 10 bases between. The CDR3 spans 14 residues. Per the germline V gene, CDR1 is SGHTA and CDR2 is FQGNSA. CDR3 loop: CASSSMLPSYEQYF. The CDR3 coding sequence is TGTGCCAGCAGCTCGATGCTTCCCTCCTACGAGCAGTACTTC.

This clonotype was counted many times. The V gene is TRBV7-2, the J gene TRBJ1-6; 8 positions agree with TRBD1. After removal of 5 bases from V and 6 bases from J, the junction contained 6 bases not matched to a gene. This CDR3 is 15 amino acids long. Looked up from germline, CDR1 is SGHTA and CDR2 is FQGNSA. The CDR3 here is CASSGQGYLNSPLHF. DNA of the CDR3: TGTGCCAGCAGCGGACAGGGTTACCTTAATTCACCCCTCCACTTT.

This clonotype was counted between two and nine times. The gene calls are TRBV14 and TRBJ2-1; no reliable D call. The germline gives CDR1 SGHDN, CDR2 FVKESK. The CDR3 covers 17 residues. The V end was cut by 1 base, the J end by 5 bases, with 18 bases between. The CDR3 DNA is TGTGCCAGCAGCCAAGCCCCACGTAAGTCACCCAACAATGAGCAGTTCTTC. This gives the protein CASSQAPRKSPNNEQFF.